A single sample gave rise to the 13 T cell receptor beta chains below, sequenced in a study of cytomegalovirus exposure and HLA in healthy donors. Amplification used 60 Vbeta primers and 13 Jbeta primers. The table came from immunoSEQ multiplex PCR; TCRdb's copy has only in-frame clones and leaves some out. The data show 75,000 to 100,000 clones, about 78% seen once. Sequenced sample: PBMCs. The receptors were sampled from a man in his forties or fifties in good health and CMV-seronegative.

This clone is termed medium-sized. This chain uses TRBV6-5 with TRBJ1-5; 7 bases match TRBD1. Trimming at V came to 9 bases and at J to 2 bases, leaving 1 base not matched to a gene. The CDR3 has 12 residues. Germline V gives CDR1 MNHEY, CDR2 SVGAGI. CDR3 in DNA: TGTGCCAGAACAGGGGGCAATCAGCCCCAGCATTTT. It encodes CARTGGNQPQHF.

The chain uses TRBV30 and TRBJ1-2; TRBD1 matches at 10 bases. The CDR3 is 13 amino acids. Germline loops: CDR1 GTSNPN, CDR2 SVGIG (reference sequence). Trimming removed 1 base from V and 6 bases from J; junction bases left unmatched: 2. The CDR3 loop reads CAWSGGTGDGYTF. CDR3 sequence (DNA): TGTGCCTGGAGTGGAGGGACAGGGGATGGCTACACCTTC.

The DNA of the CDR3 is TGTGCCAGCAGCTTAGGGCCAGACTATTCCTACGAGCAGTACTTC. Its translation: CASSLGPDYSYEQYF. V gene TRBV27 combines with J gene TRBJ2-7; D is possibly TRBD2 (5 bases). Germline V gene sequence: CDR1 MNHEY, CDR2 SMNVEV (reference sequence). The CDR3 length is 15 residues. The V end was cut by 6 bases, the J end by 1 base, with 16 bases between.

The V gene is TRBV19, the J gene TRBJ2-6; TRBD1 aligns across 8 bases. J was trimmed by 0 bases and V by 4 bases; bases with no gene match: 11. The CDR3 is made up of 19 amino acids. CDR1 is LNHDA, CDR2 SQIVND, per germline (reference sequence). CDR3 residues: CASSTQKGTGLSGANVLTF. The CDR3 nucleotides are TGTGCCAGTAGTACCCAAAAAGGGACAGGCCTCTCTGGGGCCAACGTCCTGACTTTC. The variable domain in full, with the rest retrieved from reference TRBV19 and TRBJ2-6, is DGGITQSPKYLFRKEGQNVTLSCEQNLNHDAMYWYRQDPGQGLRLIYYSQIVNDFQKGDIAEGYSVSREKKESFPLTVTSAQKNPTAFYLCASSTQKGTGLSGANVLTFGAGSRLTVL.

V usage is TRBV28 and J usage is TRBJ1-5; D may be TRBD1 (5 bases). The CDR3 covers 14 residues. Germline assignment: CDR1 MDHEN and CDR2 SYDVKM. The V end was cut by 11 bases, the J end by 0 bases, with 14 bases between. CDR3 nucleotides: TGTGCCGGGGGAGGGTTATATAGCAATCAGCCCCAGCATTTT. It translates to CAGGGLYSNQPQHF.

CDR3 region: CASSVEPTGVSAEAFF. In DNA, the CDR3 is TGTGCCAGCAGCGTAGAACCGACAGGGGTTTCGGCTGAAGCTTTCTTT. The chain joins TRBV5-5 to TRBJ1-1; 8 nucleotides match TRBD1. This CDR3 has 16 amino acids. V dropped 4 bases and J dropped 6; count of bases not matched to a gene: 14. Germline CDR1 SGHKS, CDR2 YYEKEE (reference sequence).

This sequence joins TRBV5-1 and TRBJ1-1, with D possibly TRBD1 on 5 matching bases. Looked up from germline, CDR1 is SGHRS and CDR2 is YFSETQ. There are 15 residues in the CDR3. Trimming cost V 1 base and J 0 bases, with 10 bases left between them. The CDR3 DNA sequence: TGCGCCAGCAGCTTGCAGGGTCTTCTGAACACTGAAGCTTTCTTT. Protein: CASSLQGLLNTEAFF.

The DNA of the CDR3 is TGTGCCAGCAGTTTAGGGGAGTATAATTCACCCCTCCACTTT. It codes for CASSLGEYNSPLHF. The gene calls are TRBV27 and TRBJ1-6; D gene ambiguous. V lost 2 bases, J lost 4 bases, and 6 bases lay in between. Per germline, CDR1 MNHEY and CDR2 SMNVEV (reference sequence). The CDR3 consists of 14 residues.

The genes are TRBV27 and TRBJ2-1; 10 bases map to TRBD1. Trimming took 5 bases from V and 6 from J; bases not matched to a gene: 4. The CDR3 sequence is 14 residues long. CDR1 is MNHEY and CDR2 is SMNVEV in the germline V gene (reference sequence). The CDR3 is CASSPRTGGNEQFF. The CDR3 DNA follows: TGTGCCAGCAGTCCGCGGACAGGGGGCAATGAGCAGTTCTTC.

This chain connects TRBV28 to TRBJ2-2, with D hard to call. The length of the CDR3 is 13 residues. Trimming stripped 7 bases from V and 7 bases from J, with 13 bases between. Germline V gene lookup returns CDR1 MDHEN and CDR2 SYDVKM. In nucleotides, the CDR3 is TGTGCCAGCACTCACGGAACGGGCGGGGAGCTGTTTTTT. This sequence encodes CASTHGTGGELFF.

The chain couples TRBV27 to TRBJ2-1; TRBD2 matches at 8 bases. J gave up 7 bases and V 4 bases, and 9 bases lay outside the gene matches. CDR3 length: 15 amino acids. In germline, CDR1 is MNHEY, CDR2 SMNVEV (reference sequence). DNA of the CDR3: TGTGCCAGCAGTTCCCCTGTAGCGGGGAGGAATGAGCAGTTCTTC. Encoded protein: CASSSPVAGRNEQFF.

The chain uses TRBV27 and TRBJ2-7, with D possibly matching TRBD2 (6 bases). The CDR3 contains 15 residues. V was clipped by 3 bases and J by 2 bases, with 14 bases between them. Germline V gene lookup returns CDR1 MNHEY and CDR2 SMNVEV (reference sequence). The CDR3 loop is CASSFYPGSAYEQYF. The CDR3 bases are TGTGCCAGCAGTTTTTATCCCGGGAGTGCCTACGAGCAGTACTTC.

This chain connects TRBV6-4 to TRBJ2-3; 7 bases fit TRBD2. Germline V gives CDR1 MRHNA, CDR2 SNTAGT. The CDR3 is 13 amino acids. The J segment lost 6 bases and the V segment lost 5 bases, leaving 5 bases of the junction unmatched. This CDR3 reads CASSPGGFDTQYF. As DNA, the CDR3 is TGTGCCAGCAGTCCGGGGGGATTCGATACGCAGTATTTT.